These T cell receptor beta chains were read from a single sample in a study of blood T cells in healthy people across ages. A single record per CDR3 protein comes from TCRdb applying MiXCR to the 5' RACE reads. The table records about 640,000 distinct CDR3 sequences, roughly 50% of them present only once. The specimen sequenced was blood. All receptors derive from a man in his fifties or sixties in good health. Both conserved end residues are part of each CDR3. Each record gives: J gene, V gene, D gene, clone size, CDR3 DNA, CDR3 protein. The D gene is left open where the match is weak. Part of the rows lack a size; the others show once, few, many or a class for expanded clones.

>TRBJ2-6|TRBV5-1|.|many
TGCGCCAGCAGCTTGGACTTCACCTCTGGGGCCAACGTCCTGACTTTC
CASSLDFTSGANVLTF
>TRBJ2-7|TRBV5-1|.|.
TGCGCCAGCAGCTTGGCTCCAGGAGAGGGGTACGAGCAGTACTTC
CASSLAPGEGYEQYF
>TRBJ2-7|TRBV12-3/TRBV12-4|TRBD1|few
TGTGCCAGCAGTAAAGGGACAGGGAACTACGAGCAGTACTTC
CASSKGTGNYEQYF
>TRBJ1-1|TRBV5-5|.|.
TGTGCCAGCAGCAGCCTAACAAGATCGAGGACTGAAGCTTTCTTT
CASSSLTRSRTEAFF
>TRBJ2-2|TRBV5-1|.|.
TGCGCCAGCAACCTACAGGGTTCGGGCACCGGGGAGCTGTTTTTT
CASNLQGSGTGELFF
>TRBJ2-2|TRBV27|.|.
TGTGCCAGCACCCGGGCAGGGGGAGGAAGCGGGGAGCTGTTTTTT
CASTRAGGGSGELFF
>TRBJ2-1|TRBV6-2/TRBV6-3|.|.
TGTGCCAGCGGTTCCCTCACTGGGGGCTCCTACAATGAGCAGTTCTTC
CASGSLTGGSYNEQFF
>TRBJ2-5|TRBV12-3/TRBV12-4|TRBD2|.
TGTGTCAGCAGTCACCGACTAGCGGGGGCTCAAGAGACCCAGTACTTC
CVSSHRLAGAQETQYF
>TRBJ2-7|TRBV6-5|TRBD2|.
TGTGCCAGCAGTTTTAGCGGGGCAACCTACGAGCAGTACTTC
CASSFSGATYEQYF
>TRBJ2-1|TRBV28|.|.
TGTGCCAGCAGCACCTCCTGGGGGCCGGGGAGGGATGAGCAGTTCTTC
CASSTSWGPGRDEQFF
>TRBJ2-1|TRBV20-1|.|.
TGCAGTGCAGGGGTTCGGGAGCAGTTCTTC
CSAGVREQFF
>TRBJ2-3|TRBV10-3|TRBD1|.
TGTGTCGCAGGGGGCCAGGGCATCCCCGATACGCAGTATTTT
CVAGGQGIPDTQYF
>TRBJ2-3|TRBV20-1|TRBD2|.
TGCAGTGCTAGCGGGGGGAACACAGATACGCAGTATTTT
CSASGGNTDTQYF
>TRBJ2-1|TRBV20-1|TRBD2|.
TGCAGTGCTAGACCTACTAGCGGGGTAAACAATGAGCAGTTCTTC
CSARPTSGVNNEQFF
>TRBJ2-2|TRBV12-3/TRBV12-4|.|.
TGTGCCAGCAGCCTGAGGCCCGGGGAGCTGTTTTTT
CASSLRPGELFF
>TRBJ2-7|TRBV18|TRBD1|.
TGTGCCAGCTCACAGATGGACAGGGCTGGTCGCGAGCAGTACTTC
CASSQMDRAGREQYF
>TRBJ1-2|TRBV20-1|.|few
TGCAGTGTCCGGTCCACAGTCTATGGCTACACCTTC
CSVRSTVYGYTF
>TRBJ1-1|TRBV20-1|.|.
TGCAGTGCTAGGGTGGGTCTGTCCATGAACACTGAAGCTTTCTTT
CSARVGLSMNTEAFF
>TRBJ2-4|TRBV11-2|TRBD1|once
TGTGCCACCAGGGGGCTAGCCAAAAACATTCAGTACTTC
CATRGLAKNIQYF
>TRBJ2-1|TRBV7-2|.|few
TGTGCCAGCAGCTCAGGGGTTGGCAATGAGCAGTTCTTC
CASSSGVGNEQFF
>TRBJ2-3|TRBV12-3/TRBV12-4|TRBD1|.
TGTGCCAGCAGGCCGACAGGGGGAAATACGCAGTATTTT
CASRPTGGNTQYF
>TRBJ2-7|TRBV20-1|.|.
TGCAGTGCTAGTAAGGGGAGATTCTACGAGCAGTACTTC
CSASKGRFYEQYF
>TRBJ2-5|TRBV3-1|.|.
TGTGCCAGCAGCCAAGTCGAGCAGCAAAAGCAGTACTTC
CASSQVEQQKQYF
>TRBJ2-4|TRBV7-2|.|few
TGTGCCAGCAGCTTATCAGCAGGGTGGAACATTCAGTACTTC
CASSLSAGWNIQYF
>TRBJ2-7|TRBV24-1|.|.
TGTGCCACCAGTGACCGCGGACACCTAAGGGCCTACGAGCAGTACTTC
CATSDRGHLRAYEQYF
>TRBJ2-1|TRBV7-9|TRBD1|many
TGTGCCAGCAGCTCCGGGACAGGGATTTACAATGAGCAGTTCTTC
CASSSGTGIYNEQFF
>TRBJ2-4|TRBV29-1|.|.
TGCAGCGTTGTCAGGGTGGCCAAAAACATTCAGTACTTC
CSVVRVAKNIQYF
>TRBJ2-7|TRBV4-1|.|many
TGCGCCAGCAGCCAAAACCGGGACTCCCAATACGAGCAGTACTTC
CASSQNRDSQYEQYF
>TRBJ2-1|TRBV20-1|TRBD2|.
TGCAGTGCTAGAGATAGCGGGGGCCTACACAATGAGCAGTTCTTC
CSARDSGGLHNEQFF
>TRBJ2-5|TRBV20-1|TRBD2|.
TGCAGTGCTAGAGATAGGTCCCGGTCCGGACTAGTGGAGACCCAGTACTTC
CSARDRSRSGLVETQYF
>TRBJ2-7|TRBV10-3|.|.
TGTGCCATCAGTGGCAGGGGAAGGGACTACGAGCAGTACTTC
CAISGRGRDYEQYF
>TRBJ1-2|TRBV6-6|.|.
TGTGCCAGCAGAACAGGAAGGGCTCGCTATGGCTACACCTTC
CASRTGRARYGYTF
>TRBJ2-2|TRBV27|TRBD1|.
TGTGCCAGCAGTACAGGGGCGAACACCGGGGAGCTGTTTTTT
CASSTGANTGELFF
>TRBJ2-3|TRBV24-1|.|few
TGTGCCACCGGTCAGGCGGGAGATACGCAGTATTTT
CATGQAGDTQYF
>TRBJ2-1|TRBV3-1|.|few
TGTGCCAGCAGCCAAGACTACTCCTACAATGAGCAGTTCTTC
CASSQDYSYNEQFF
>TRBJ1-6|TRBV2|.|.
TGTGCCAGCAGTTTACAGGGACCCGCTAATTCACCCCTCCACTTT
CASSLQGPANSPLHF
>TRBJ2-3|TRBV4-2|.|.
TGTGCCAGCAGCCAATATATGGATACGCAGTATTTT
CASSQYMDTQYF
>TRBJ2-5|TRBV20-1|.|few
TGCAGTGCTAGAGAATACGGGGAGACCCAGTACTTC
CSAREYGETQYF
>TRBJ1-5|TRBV14|.|.
TGTGCCAGCAGCCAGGGGGATTATCAGCCCCAGCATTTT
CASSQGDYQPQHF
>TRBJ1-2|TRBV29-1|.|.
TGCAGCGTTGGGGCACTAGCTAACTATGGCTACACCTTC
CSVGALANYGYTF
>TRBJ1-6|TRBV15|.|.
TGTGCCACCAGCAGAGATCTGGGGTACAATTCACCCCTCCACTTT
CATSRDLGYNSPLHF
>TRBJ2-7|TRBV7-6|TRBD1|.
TGTGCCAGCAGCTCCAGGACAGGGTCGACCTACGAGCAGTACTTC
CASSSRTGSTYEQYF
>TRBJ1-6|TRBV4-1|.|many
TGCGCCAGCAGACAAATAGGGGGTCCATATAATTCACCCCTCCACTTT
CASRQIGGPYNSPLHF
>TRBJ2-7|TRBV6-6|.|.
TGTGCCAGCAGGGAAACAGGGTACCACGAGCAGTACTTC
CASRETGYHEQYF
>TRBJ2-1|TRBV6-5|TRBD2|once
TGTGCCAGCAGCCCCGGAACTAGCGGGGGGACCTACGAGCAGTTCTTC
CASSPGTSGGTYEQFF
>TRBJ1-2|TRBV4-1|.|.
TGCGCCAGCAGCCACCCCTTAGCCAGGCAACTTGGCTACACCTTC
CASSHPLARQLGYTF